These 26 T cell receptor beta chains were all obtained from the same sample, sequenced in a study of blood T cell repertoires in COVID-19. TCRdb's copy holds only in-frame clones and misses some; the assay was immunoSEQ multiplex PCR. Of about 190,000 clones detected, about 88% appear once; the ten largest clones hold around 6.6%. Sequenced material: peripheral blood. The receptors derive from a woman aged 40 to 50 who had recovered from COVID-19.

The V and J genes are TRBV15 and TRBJ2-1; perhaps TRBD2 as D (5 bases). Germline loops: CDR1 LNHNV, CDR2 YYDKDF (reference sequence). The V end was cut by 0 bases, the J end by 3 bases, with 15 bases between. CDR3 length: 17 amino acids. For the CDR3, the DNA is TGTGCCACCAGCAGAGATCCCGGGATGGGGTACTACAATGAGCAGTTCTTC. It encodes CATSRDPGMGYYNEQFF.

The V call is TRBV7-8, the J call TRBJ2-5; TRBD1 agrees at 7 bases. The CDR3 sequence is 15 residues long. V lost 2 bases, J lost 5 bases, and 8 bases stayed unmatched. Germline assignment: CDR1 SGHVS and CDR2 FQNEAQ. The chain's CDR3 is CASSLRKGAGETQYF. The CDR3 nucleotides are TGTGCCAGCAGCTTAAGGAAGGGGGCTGGGGAGACCCAGTACTTC.

The rearrangement joins TRBV6-1 to TRBJ1-2, with 7 bases identical to TRBD1. Germline assignment: CDR1 MNHNS and CDR2 SASEGT. Trimming took 10 bases from V and 4 from J; bases not matched to a gene: 12. This CDR3 is built from 14 residues. Written as DNA, the CDR3 is TGTGCCACCCTACCCGGGACAGACCGCTATGGCTACACCTTC. Encoded protein: CATLPGTDRYGYTF.

The CDR3 sequence is CASSLLDMNTEAFF. The CDR3 DNA follows: TGCGCCAGCAGCTTGCTGGACATGAACACTGAAGCTTTCTTT. V usage is TRBV5-1 and J usage is TRBJ1-1; weak D call: TRBD1 (5 bases). The V and J ends lost 1 base and 0 bases respectively, with 7 bases between them. This CDR3 is built from 14 residues. CDR1 and CDR2 (germline): SGHRS, YFSETQ.

The rearrangement joins TRBV2 to TRBJ2-1, with 8 bases matching TRBD2. Germline CDR1 reads SNHLY; CDR2 reads FYNNEI. CDR3 length: 14 amino acids. With V trimmed by 7 bases and J by 4 bases, 6 bases remained unmatched. CDR3: CASIAGRNYNEQFF. As DNA, the CDR3 is TGTGCCAGCATAGCGGGGCGAAATTACAATGAGCAGTTCTTC.

This chain uses TRBV29-1 with TRBJ1-1; tentatively, D is TRBD1 (6 bases). Germline lookup yields CDR1 SQVTM and CDR2 ANQGSEA. The CDR3 totals 13 residues. Trimming removed 5 bases from V and 2 bases from J, with 12 bases in between. The CDR3 DNA follows: TGCAGCGTTACCGGACAGATAAACACTGAAGCTTTCTTT. It encodes CSVTGQINTEAFF.

The table lists this clone with a few counts. The chain combines TRBV7-2 with TRBJ2-1; a weak D match, TRBD2 (6 bases). With 2 bases removed from V and 3 bases from J, the gap between germline ends came to 11 bases. This CDR3 region has 15 residues. The germline gives CDR1 SGHTA, CDR2 FQGNSA. The CDR3 reads CASSLLAGIYNEQFF. For the CDR3, the DNA is TGTGCCAGCAGCTTACTGGCGGGGATCTACAATGAGCAGTTCTTC.

This clone appeared a few times. The chain joins TRBV13 to TRBJ2-5; D unresolved. Germline CDR1 is PRHDT and CDR2 is FYEKMQ (reference sequence). With 5 bases removed from V and 6 bases from J, the gap between germline ends came to 16 bases. This CDR3 contains 14 residues. As DNA, the CDR3 is TGTGCCAGCAGCGTACGAGGCCCCGAGAAGACCCAGTACTTC. Amino acids: CASSVRGPEKTQYF.

This clone was seen only once. The chain carries TRBV6-2 or TRBV6-3 and TRBJ2-7, with a tentative D call TRBD2 (6 bases). Per the germline V gene, CDR1 is MNHEY and CDR2 is SVGEGT. The CDR3 runs to 15 residues. Deletions cut 6 bases from V and 0 bases from J, with 15 bases between. The CDR3 bases are TGTGCCAGCAGCCCCTTTGGCGGGATCTCCTACGAGCAGTACTTC. This translates into CASSPFGGISYEQYF.

The chain links TRBV5-4 to TRBJ1-2; D is perhaps TRBD1 (6 bases). Trimming shortened V by 0 bases and J by 7 bases, and 13 bases separated the two germline ends. CDR1 is SGHNT and CDR2 is YYREEE in the germline V gene (reference sequence). CDR3 length: 14 residues. CDR3 sequence reads: CASSLAGGGGGYTF. For the CDR3, the DNA is TGTGCCAGCAGCTTGGCGGGAGGGGGTGGTGGCTACACCTTC.

Regarding this clone: The same CDR3 also results from other DNA sequences found in this sample. V gene TRBV28 combines with J gene TRBJ1-5; the D gene is possibly TRBD1 (6 bases). Germline CDR1 reads MDHEN; CDR2 reads SYDVKM. Trimming took off 2 bases at V and 0 bases at J, with 8 bases between the two ends. The CDR3 is made up of 15 amino acids. CDR3 loop: CASSLAGASNQPQHF. In nucleotides, the CDR3 is TGTGCCAGCAGTTTAGCAGGGGCTAGCAATCAGCCCCAGCATTTT.

This chain joins TRBV19 and TRBJ1-3; perhaps TRBD1 as D (6 bases). This CDR3 has 15 amino acids. Germline assignment: CDR1 LNHDA and CDR2 SQIVND (reference sequence). The V gene lost 3 bases and the J gene lost 0 bases, with 9 bases spanning the gap. The CDR3 loop is CASSIQGSSGNTIYF. Here the CDR3 DNA reads TGTGCCAGTAGTATTCAGGGGAGCTCTGGAAACACCATATATTTT.

The chain is built from TRBV28 and TRBJ1-6; perhaps TRBD1 as D (6 bases). Germline CDR1 and CDR2: MDHEN and SYDVKM. V was pared by 7 bases and J by 7 bases, with 17 bases between. The CDR3 has 15 residues. CDR3 in amino acids: CASTLAGAVNSPLHF. CDR3 nucleotide sequence: TGTGCCAGCACCCTAGCAGGGGCAGTAAATTCACCCCTCCACTTT.

The chain links TRBV4-3 to TRBJ1-1; D call uncertain. This CDR3 has 13 amino acids. V was shortened by 0 bases and J by 3 bases, with 5 bases between the two germline ends. CDR1 LGHNA and CDR2 YSLEER come from the germline V gene. CDR3: CASSQDTDTEAFF. The CDR3 DNA sequence: TGCGCCAGCAGCCAAGATACGGACACTGAAGCTTTCTTT.

This chain connects TRBV7-3 to TRBJ2-7; TRBD2 matches at 7 bases. V lost 5 bases and J lost 2; bases outside the gene matches: 9. Per the germline V gene, CDR1 is SGHTA and CDR2 is FQGTGA. The CDR3 totals 15 residues. The CDR3 DNA follows: TGTGCCAGCAGCCCCTCGGGAGGACCCCCCTACGAGCAGTACTTC. This translates into CASSPSGGPPYEQYF.

The rearrangement uses TRBV28 and TRBJ2-6; tentative D call: TRBD1 (5 bases). The germline gives CDR1 MDHEN, CDR2 SYDVKM. Between the trimmed V and J ends, which lost 7 bases and 0 bases, there was a span of 10 bases. This CDR3 is 15 amino acids long. The CDR3 loop is CASNLDSSGANVLTF. CDR3 coding DNA: TGTGCCAGCAACCTCGACAGCTCTGGGGCCAACGTCCTGACTTTC.

The chain recombines TRBV3-1 (or the pseudogene TRBV3-2) with TRBJ1-2; D gene ambiguous. Looked up from germline, CDR1 is LGHDT and CDR2 is YNNKEL (reference sequence). The V and J ends lost 4 bases and 8 bases respectively, with 14 bases between them. The CDR3 length is 13 residues. CDR3 amino acids: CASSPSPSEGYTF. The CDR3 DNA sequence: TGTGCCAGCAGCCCCTCCCCCAGTGAAGGCTACACCTTC.

This clone appeared once. This chain links TRBV4-3 with TRBJ1-4; TRBD1 is a possible D gene (5 bases). Deletions cut 5 bases from V and 8 bases from J, with 18 bases between. This CDR3 has 15 residues. The germline V gene has CDR1 LGHNA and CDR2 YSLEER. CDR3 sequence reads: CASSKSPGGREKLFF. The CDR3 DNA reads TGCGCCAGCAGCAAATCCCCGGGGGGGAGGGAAAAACTGTTTTTT.

CDR3 coding DNA: TGTGCCAGCAGTGATCCCGGACAGGGAGACACTGAAGCTTTCTTT. Its translation: CASSDPGQGDTEAFF. The chain recombines TRBV25-1 with TRBJ1-1, with 8 positions matching TRBD1. The CDR3 has 15 residues. V lost 3 bases, J lost 3 bases, and 6 bases stayed unmatched. Germline loops: CDR1 MGHDK, CDR2 SYGVNS.

The rearrangement joins TRBV7-3 to TRBJ1-4; D unclear. This CDR3 contains 15 residues. The V gene's germline CDR1 is SGHTA and CDR2 FQGTGA. Trimming stripped 8 bases from V and 6 bases from J, with 19 bases between. The CDR3 DNA follows: TGTGCCAGCTCCCCCCGAGGCAGATCCGATGAAAAACTGTTTTTT. Its translation is CASSPRGRSDEKLFF.

The V and J genes are TRBV19 and TRBJ2-7; 7 nucleotides agree with TRBD1. Germline V gene data show CDR1 as LNHDA and CDR2 as SQIVND (reference sequence). The CDR3 loop spans 13 amino acids. The J segment lost 4 bases and the V segment lost 3 bases, leaving 3 bases of the junction unmatched. The CDR3 is CASSILRGYEQYF. The CDR3 coding sequence is TGTGCCAGTAGTATCCTCAGGGGGTACGAGCAGTACTTC. Filled out from reference TRBV19 and TRBJ2-7, the complete variable domain reads DGGITQSPKYLFRKEGQNVTLSCEQNLNHDAMYWYRQDPGQGLRLIYYSQIVNDFQKGDIAEGYSVSREKKESFPLTVTSAQKNPTAFYLCASSILRGYEQYFGPGTRLTVT.

The gene calls are TRBV27 and TRBJ2-3; the match to TRBD2 covers 9 bases. The CDR3 has 14 amino acids. V lost 3 bases, J lost 4 bases, and 2 bases stayed unmatched. Germline V gene lookup returns CDR1 MNHEY and CDR2 SMNVEV (reference sequence). The CDR3 DNA follows: TGTGCCAGCAGTTTTGGGACTAGCCCAGATACGCAGTATTTT. Its protein is CASSFGTSPDTQYF.

This clone appeared once. CDR3 loop: CASSQAIRGEGHANTEAFF. Here the CDR3 DNA reads TGTGCCAGCAGCCAGGCCATTAGGGGGGAGGGACACGCGAACACTGAAGCTTTCTTT. The chain combines TRBV3-1 (or the pseudogene TRBV3-2) with TRBJ1-1; maybe TRBD1 (6 bases). The CDR3 covers 19 residues. Trimming shortened V by 3 bases and J by 1 base, and 24 bases separated the two germline ends. CDR1 is LGHDT and CDR2 is YNNKEL in the germline V gene (reference sequence).

The chain links TRBV12-3 or TRBV12-4 to TRBJ2-7; D gene ambiguous. There are 13 residues in the CDR3. Trimming left V 5 bases short and J 6 bases short, with 14 bases between. CDR3 residues: CASSDGSSGEQYF. The DNA of the CDR3 is TGTGCCAGCAGTGACGGGTCCTCTGGCGAGCAGTACTTC.

The chain carries TRBV5-5 and TRBJ2-1; D is unresolved. The V and J ends lost 0 bases and 0 bases respectively, with 7 bases between them. CDR3 length: 15 residues. The germline V gene has CDR1 SGHKS and CDR2 YYEKEE (reference sequence). The CDR3 is CASSLELNSYNEQFF. The CDR3 region has the DNA TGTGCCAGCAGCTTGGAACTGAACTCCTACAATGAGCAGTTCTTC.

V and J are TRBV3-1 (or the pseudogene TRBV3-2) and TRBJ1-6; 9 bases are a match to TRBD1. Germline-derived CDR1 and CDR2 are LGHDT and YNNKEL (reference sequence). The length of the CDR3 is 14 residues. After removal of 6 bases from V and 11 bases from J, the junction contained 8 bases not matched to a gene. The CDR3 reads CASSPPGQGPPLHF. CDR3 nucleotides: TGTGCCAGCAGTCCACCGGGACAGGGACCACCCCTCCACTTT.